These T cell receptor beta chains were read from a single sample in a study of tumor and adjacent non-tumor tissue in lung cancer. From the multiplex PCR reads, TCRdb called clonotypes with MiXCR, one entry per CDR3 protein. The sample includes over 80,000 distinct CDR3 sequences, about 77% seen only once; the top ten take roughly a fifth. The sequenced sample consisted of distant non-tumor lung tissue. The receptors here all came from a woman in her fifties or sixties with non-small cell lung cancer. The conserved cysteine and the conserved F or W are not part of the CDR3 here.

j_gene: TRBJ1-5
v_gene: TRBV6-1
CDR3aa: TSSSDGRNQPQH

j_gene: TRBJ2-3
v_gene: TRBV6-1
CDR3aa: ASLNPGIGDTQY

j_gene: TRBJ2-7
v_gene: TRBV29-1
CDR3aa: RVESLYDEQY

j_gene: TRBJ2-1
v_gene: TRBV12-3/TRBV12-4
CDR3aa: ASSSGTDGQS

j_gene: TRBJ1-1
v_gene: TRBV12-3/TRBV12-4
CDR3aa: ASRVEVEAF

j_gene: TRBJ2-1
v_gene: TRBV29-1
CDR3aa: SVELSGSSYKEQF

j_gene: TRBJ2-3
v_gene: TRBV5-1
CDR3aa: ASNPRDAGDTQF

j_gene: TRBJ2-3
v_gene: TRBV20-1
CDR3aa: SARSSGVTDMQY

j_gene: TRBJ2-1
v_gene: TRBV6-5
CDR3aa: ASSYLGTGHFNEQF

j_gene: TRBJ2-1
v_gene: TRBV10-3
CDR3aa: AVSEHRDPLTF

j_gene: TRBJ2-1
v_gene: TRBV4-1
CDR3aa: ASSQVVGGLRNEQF

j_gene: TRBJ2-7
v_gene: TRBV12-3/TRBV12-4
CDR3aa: ASSPQGGGIEQY

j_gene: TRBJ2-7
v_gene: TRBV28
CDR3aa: ASSTRQGGYYEQY

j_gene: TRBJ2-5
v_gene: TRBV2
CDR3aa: ASSSLWQETQY

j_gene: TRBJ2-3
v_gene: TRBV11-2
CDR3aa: VRSLGPPGDHTQY

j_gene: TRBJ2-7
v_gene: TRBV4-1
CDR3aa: ANSHSEGAYEQY

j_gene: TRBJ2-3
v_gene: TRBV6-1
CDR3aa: ASSRQTEDADTQY

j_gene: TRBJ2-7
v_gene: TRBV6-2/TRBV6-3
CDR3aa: ASSYGKATSVQY

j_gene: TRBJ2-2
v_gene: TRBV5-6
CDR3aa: ASSLDAGQGRTRELF

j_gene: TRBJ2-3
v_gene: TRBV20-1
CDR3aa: SATGSGTSGYTDTQY

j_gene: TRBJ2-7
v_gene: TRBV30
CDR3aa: AWSATHNEQY

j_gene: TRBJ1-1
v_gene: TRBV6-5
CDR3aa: ASSYEGPVDTEAF

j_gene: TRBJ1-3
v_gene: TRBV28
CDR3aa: ASSSPGTGNTIY

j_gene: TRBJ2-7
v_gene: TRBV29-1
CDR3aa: SVLEPFEQY

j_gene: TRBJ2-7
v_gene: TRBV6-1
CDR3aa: ASSARGGYEQY

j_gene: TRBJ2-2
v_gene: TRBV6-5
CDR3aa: ASGSQAGELF

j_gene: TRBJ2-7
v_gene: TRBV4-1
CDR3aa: ASSQTLTDSYEQY

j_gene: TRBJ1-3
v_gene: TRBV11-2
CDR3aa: ANSACMNSGNTIY

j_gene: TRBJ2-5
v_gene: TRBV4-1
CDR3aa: ASSRGAQETQY

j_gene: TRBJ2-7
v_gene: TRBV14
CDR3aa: ASRQLAGGSYKQY

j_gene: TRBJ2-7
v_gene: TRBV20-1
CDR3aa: SARAVSGQYYEQY

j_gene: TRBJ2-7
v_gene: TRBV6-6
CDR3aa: TSTVLAGSDEQY

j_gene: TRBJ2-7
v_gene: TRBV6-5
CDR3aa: ASSYEAGGAYEQY

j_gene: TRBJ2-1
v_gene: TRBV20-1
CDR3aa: SALPLALHSYNEQF

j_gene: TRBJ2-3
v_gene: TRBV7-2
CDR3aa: ASSIGEGWADTRY

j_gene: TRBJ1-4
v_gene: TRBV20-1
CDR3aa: SARDLDRRPHNEKLF

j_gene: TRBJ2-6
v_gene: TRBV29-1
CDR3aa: SVVPVVDIGDFGANVLT

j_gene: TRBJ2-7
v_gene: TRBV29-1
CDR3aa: SVSGEAGGVLYEQY

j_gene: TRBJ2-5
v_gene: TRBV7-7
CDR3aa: ASSLNLGPETQY

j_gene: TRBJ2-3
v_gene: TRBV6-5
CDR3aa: ASSLQGGREDTQY

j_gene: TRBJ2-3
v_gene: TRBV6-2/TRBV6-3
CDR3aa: ASTCSGVTDTQY

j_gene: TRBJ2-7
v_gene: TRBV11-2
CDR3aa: ACTLETGAEQY

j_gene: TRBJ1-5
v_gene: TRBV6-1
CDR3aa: ASRETGREQPQH

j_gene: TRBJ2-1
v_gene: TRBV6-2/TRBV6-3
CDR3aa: ASNLGLAGVNEQF

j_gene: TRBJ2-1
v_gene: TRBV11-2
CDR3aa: ASSLDYGAWHEQF

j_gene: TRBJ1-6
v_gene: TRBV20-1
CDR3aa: SARGVSYNSPLH

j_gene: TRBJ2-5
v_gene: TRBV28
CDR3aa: ASAPPRVTQY

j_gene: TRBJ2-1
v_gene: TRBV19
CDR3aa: ASSIAGHRSYNEQF

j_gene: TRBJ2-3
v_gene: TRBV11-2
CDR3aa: GGSLGPPGDHTRY

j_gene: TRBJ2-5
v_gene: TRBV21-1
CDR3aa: ASTLRATWRQETQY

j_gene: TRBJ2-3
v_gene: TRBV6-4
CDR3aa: ASSDESTDTQY

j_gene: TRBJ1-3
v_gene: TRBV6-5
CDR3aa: ASRQSSGNTIY

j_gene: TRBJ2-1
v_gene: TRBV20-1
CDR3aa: SARRGTGGKGEQF

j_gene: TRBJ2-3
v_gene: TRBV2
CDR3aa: ASSEGVRGYTDTQY

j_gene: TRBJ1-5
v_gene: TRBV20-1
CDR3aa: NAGWGHNQPQH

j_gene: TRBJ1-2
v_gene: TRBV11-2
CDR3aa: ANSPGQGGNCNYT

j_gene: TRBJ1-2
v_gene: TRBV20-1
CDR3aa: SAREGTSNYGYT

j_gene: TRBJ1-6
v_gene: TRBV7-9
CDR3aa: ARSAGASSSYNSPLH

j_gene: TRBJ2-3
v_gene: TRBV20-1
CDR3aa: SASVASLIDTQY

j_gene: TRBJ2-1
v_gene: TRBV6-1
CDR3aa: VAAGGTEVAYNERF